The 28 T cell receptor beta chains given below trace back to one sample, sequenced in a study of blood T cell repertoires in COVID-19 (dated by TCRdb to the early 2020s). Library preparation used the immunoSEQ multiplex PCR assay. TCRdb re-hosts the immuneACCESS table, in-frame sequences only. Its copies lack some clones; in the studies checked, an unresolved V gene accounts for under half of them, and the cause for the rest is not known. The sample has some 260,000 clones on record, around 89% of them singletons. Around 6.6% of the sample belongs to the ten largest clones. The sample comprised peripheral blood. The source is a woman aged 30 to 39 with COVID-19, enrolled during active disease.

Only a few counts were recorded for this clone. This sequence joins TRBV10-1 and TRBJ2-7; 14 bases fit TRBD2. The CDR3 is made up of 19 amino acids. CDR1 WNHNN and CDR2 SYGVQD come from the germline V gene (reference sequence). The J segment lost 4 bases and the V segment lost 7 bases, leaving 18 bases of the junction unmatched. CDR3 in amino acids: CASIVTGLAGAAGRYEQYV. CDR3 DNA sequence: TGCGCCAGCATCGTAACGGGACTAGCGGGAGCGGCCGGTCGTTACGAGCAGTACGTC.

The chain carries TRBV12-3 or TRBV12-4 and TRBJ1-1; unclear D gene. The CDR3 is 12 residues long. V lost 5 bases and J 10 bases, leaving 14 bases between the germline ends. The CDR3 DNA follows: TGTGCCAGCAGTCGACCGCCCGAGCGAGCTTTCTTT. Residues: CASSRPPERAFF.

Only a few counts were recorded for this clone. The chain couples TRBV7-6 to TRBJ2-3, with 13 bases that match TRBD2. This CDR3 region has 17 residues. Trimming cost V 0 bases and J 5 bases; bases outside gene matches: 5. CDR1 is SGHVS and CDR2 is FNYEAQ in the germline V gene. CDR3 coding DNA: TGTGCCAGCAGCTTAGCAAGGACTAGCGGGAGTGAAGATACGCAGTATTTT. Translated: CASSLARTSGSEDTQYF. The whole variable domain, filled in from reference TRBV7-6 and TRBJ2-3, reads GAGVSQSPRYKVTKRGQDVALRCDPISGHVSLYWYRQALGQGPEFLTYFNYEAQQDKSGLPNDRFSAERPEGSISTLTIQRTEQRDSAMYRCASSLARTSGSEDTQYFGPGTRLTVL.

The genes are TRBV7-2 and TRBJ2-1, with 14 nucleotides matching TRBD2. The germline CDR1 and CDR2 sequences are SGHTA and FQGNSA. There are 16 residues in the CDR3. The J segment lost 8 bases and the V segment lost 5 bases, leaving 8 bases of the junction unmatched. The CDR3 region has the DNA TGTGCCAGCAGCCCGGGACTAGCGGGGGACCGGGATGAGCAGTTCTTC. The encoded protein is CASSPGLAGDRDEQFF.

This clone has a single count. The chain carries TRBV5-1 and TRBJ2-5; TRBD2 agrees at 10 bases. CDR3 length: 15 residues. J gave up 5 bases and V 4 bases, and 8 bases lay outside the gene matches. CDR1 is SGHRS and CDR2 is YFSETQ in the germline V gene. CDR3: CASSPSGGAWETQYF. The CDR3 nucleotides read TGCGCCAGCAGCCCGAGCGGGGGGGCCTGGGAGACCCAGTACTTC.

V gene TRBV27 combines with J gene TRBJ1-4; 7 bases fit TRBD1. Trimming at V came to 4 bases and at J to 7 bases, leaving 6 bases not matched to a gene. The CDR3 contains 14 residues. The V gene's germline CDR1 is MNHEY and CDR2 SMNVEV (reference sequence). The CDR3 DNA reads TGTGCCAGCAGTTACAGGGGTGGAAGTGAAAAACTGTTTTTT. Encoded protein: CASSYRGGSEKLFF.

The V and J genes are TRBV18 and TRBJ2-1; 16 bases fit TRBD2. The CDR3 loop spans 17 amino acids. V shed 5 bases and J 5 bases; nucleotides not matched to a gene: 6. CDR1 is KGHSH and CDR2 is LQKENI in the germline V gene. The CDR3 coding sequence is TGTGCCAGCTCAAGCCCGGGACTAGCGGGAGGGAACAATGAGCAGTTCTTC. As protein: CASSSPGLAGGNNEQFF.

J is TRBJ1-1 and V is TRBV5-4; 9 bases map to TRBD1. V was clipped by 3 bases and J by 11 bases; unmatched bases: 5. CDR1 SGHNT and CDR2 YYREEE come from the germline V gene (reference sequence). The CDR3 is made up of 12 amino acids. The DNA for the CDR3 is TGTGCCAGCAGCTGGGGACAGGGAGCGGCTTTCTTT. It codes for CASSWGQGAAFF.

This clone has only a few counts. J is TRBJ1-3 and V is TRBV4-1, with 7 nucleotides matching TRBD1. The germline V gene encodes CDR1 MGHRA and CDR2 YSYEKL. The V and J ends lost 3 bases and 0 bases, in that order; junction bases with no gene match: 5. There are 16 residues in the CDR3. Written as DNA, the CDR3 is TGCGCCAGCAGCCACCGGGGACAGAACTCTGGAAACACCATATATTTT. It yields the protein CASSHRGQNSGNTIYF.

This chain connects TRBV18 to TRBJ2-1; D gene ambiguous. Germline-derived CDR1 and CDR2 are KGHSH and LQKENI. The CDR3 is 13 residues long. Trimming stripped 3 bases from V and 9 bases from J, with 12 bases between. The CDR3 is CASSPRHFGEQFF. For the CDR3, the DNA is TGTGCCAGCTCACCCCGCCATTTCGGTGAGCAGTTCTTC.

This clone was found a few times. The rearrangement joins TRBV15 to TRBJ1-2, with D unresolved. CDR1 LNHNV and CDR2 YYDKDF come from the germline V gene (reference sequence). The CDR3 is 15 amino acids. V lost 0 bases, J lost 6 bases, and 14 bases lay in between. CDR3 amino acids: CATSRDNWGGNGYTF. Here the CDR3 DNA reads TGTGCCACCAGCAGAGATAATTGGGGAGGCAATGGCTACACCTTC.

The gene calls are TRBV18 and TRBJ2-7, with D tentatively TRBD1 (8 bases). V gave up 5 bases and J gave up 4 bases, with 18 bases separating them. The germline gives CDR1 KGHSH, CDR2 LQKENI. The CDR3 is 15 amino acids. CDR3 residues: CASSERQGRGYEQYF. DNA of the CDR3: TGTGCCAGCTCAGAACGACAGGGGAGGGGGTACGAGCAGTACTTC.

The CDR3 reads CASSIAGDQPQHF. CDR3 nucleotides: TGTGCCAGTAGTATTGCGGGGGATCAGCCCCAGCATTTT. The chain recombines TRBV19 with TRBJ1-5, with D tentatively TRBD1 (5 bases). Germline lookup yields CDR1 LNHDA and CDR2 SQIVND (reference sequence). V was cut by 3 bases and J by 5 bases, with 8 bases left in between. The CDR3 loop spans 13 amino acids.

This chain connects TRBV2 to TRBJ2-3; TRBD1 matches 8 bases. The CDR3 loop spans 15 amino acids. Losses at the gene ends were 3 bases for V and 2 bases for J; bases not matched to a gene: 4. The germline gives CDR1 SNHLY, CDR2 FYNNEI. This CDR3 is CASSERTGNTDTQYF. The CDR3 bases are TGTGCCAGCAGTGAGAGGACAGGGAACACAGATACGCAGTATTTT.

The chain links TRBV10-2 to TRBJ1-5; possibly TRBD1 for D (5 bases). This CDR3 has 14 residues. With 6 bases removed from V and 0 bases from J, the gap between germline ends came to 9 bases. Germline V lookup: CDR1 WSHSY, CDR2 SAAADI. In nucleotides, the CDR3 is TGCGCCAGCAGACAGGATTATAGCAATCAGCCCCAGCATTTT. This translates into CASRQDYSNQPQHF.

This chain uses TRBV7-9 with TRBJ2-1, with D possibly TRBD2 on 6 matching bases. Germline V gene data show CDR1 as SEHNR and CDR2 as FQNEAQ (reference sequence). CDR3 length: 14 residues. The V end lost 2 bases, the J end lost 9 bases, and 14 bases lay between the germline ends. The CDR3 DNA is TGTGCCAGCAGCTTATTGCGGGGCGGGATTGAGCAGTTCTTC. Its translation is CASSLLRGGIEQFF.

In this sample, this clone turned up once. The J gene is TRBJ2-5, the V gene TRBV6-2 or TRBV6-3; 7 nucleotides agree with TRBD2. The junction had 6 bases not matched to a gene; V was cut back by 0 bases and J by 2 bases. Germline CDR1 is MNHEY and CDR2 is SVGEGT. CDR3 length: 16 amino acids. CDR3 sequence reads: CASSYSRRGSQETQYF. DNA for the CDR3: TGTGCCAGCAGTTACTCAAGGCGGGGGAGTCAAGAGACCCAGTACTTC.

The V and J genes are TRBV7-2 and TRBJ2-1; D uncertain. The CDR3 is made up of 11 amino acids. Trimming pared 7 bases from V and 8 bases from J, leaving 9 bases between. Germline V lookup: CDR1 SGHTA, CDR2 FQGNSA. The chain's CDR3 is CASNLSDEQFF. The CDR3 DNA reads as TGTGCCAGCAACCTTAGTGATGAGCAGTTCTTC.

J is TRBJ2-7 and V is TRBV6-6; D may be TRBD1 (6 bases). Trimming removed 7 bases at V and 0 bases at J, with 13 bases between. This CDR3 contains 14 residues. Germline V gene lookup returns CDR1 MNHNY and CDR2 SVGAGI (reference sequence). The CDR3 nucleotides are TGTGCCAGCACCCCAACAGGGTCCTCCTACGAGCAGTACGTC. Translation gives CASTPTGSSYEQYV.

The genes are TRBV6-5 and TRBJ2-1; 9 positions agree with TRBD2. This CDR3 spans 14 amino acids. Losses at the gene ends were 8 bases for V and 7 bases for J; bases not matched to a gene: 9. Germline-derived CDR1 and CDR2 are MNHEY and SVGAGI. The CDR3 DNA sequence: TGTGCCAGCGGTCTAGCGGGACTAGGAAATGAGCAGTTCTTC. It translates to CASGLAGLGNEQFF.

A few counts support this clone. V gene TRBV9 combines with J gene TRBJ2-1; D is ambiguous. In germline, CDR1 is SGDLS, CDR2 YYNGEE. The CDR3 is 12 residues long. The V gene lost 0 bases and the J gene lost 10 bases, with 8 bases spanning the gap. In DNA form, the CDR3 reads TGTGCCAGCAGCGTAGATGAGGCGGAGCAGTTCTTC. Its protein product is CASSVDEAEQFF.

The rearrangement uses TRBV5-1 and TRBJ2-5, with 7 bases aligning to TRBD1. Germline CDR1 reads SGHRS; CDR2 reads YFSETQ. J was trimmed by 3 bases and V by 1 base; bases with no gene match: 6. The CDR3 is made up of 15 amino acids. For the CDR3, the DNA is TGCGCCAGCAGCTTGACAGGGACAGAGGAAGAGACCCAGTACTTC. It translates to CASSLTGTEEETQYF.

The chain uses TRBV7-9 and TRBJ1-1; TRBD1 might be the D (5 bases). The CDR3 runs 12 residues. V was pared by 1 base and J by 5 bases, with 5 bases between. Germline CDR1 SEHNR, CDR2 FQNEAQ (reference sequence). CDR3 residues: CASSLGTTEAFF. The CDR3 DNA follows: TGTGCCAGCAGCTTAGGGACAACTGAAGCTTTCTTT.

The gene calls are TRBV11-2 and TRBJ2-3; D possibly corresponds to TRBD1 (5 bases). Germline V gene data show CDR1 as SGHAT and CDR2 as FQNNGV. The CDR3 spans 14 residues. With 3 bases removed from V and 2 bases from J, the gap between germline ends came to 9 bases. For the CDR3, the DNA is TGTGCCAGCAGCTTTGGGGCAGTCACAGATACGCAGTATTTT. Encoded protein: CASSFGAVTDTQYF.

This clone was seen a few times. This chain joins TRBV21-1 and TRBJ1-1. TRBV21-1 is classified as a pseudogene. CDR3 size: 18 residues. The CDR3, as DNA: TGTGCCAGCATTCCGGGGAGGTCGTTTTGCCTAATGAACACTGAAGCTTTCTTT. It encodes CASIPGRSFCLMNTEAFF.

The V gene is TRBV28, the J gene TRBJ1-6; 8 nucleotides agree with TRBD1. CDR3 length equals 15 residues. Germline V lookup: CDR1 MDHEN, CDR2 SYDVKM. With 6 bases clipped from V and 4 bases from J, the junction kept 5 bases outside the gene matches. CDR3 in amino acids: CASRPQGAYNSPLHF. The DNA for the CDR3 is TGTGCCAGCAGACCTCAGGGGGCATATAATTCACCCCTCCACTTT.

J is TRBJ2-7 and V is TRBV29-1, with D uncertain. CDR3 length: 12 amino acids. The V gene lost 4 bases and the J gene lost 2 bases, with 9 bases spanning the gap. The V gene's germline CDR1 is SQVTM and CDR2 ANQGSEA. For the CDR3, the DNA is TGCAGCGTTGGACTCTTCACCTACGAGCAGTACTTC. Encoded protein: CSVGLFTYEQYF.

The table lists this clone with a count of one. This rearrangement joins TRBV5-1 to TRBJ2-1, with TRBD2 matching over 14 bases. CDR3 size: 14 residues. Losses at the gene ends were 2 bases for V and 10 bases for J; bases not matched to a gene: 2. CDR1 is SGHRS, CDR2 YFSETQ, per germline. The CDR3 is CASSLGLAGGEQFF. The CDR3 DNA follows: TGCGCCAGCAGCTTAGGACTAGCGGGGGGAGAGCAGTTCTTC.